Shown below are 18 T cell receptor beta chains from a single sample sequenced in a study of T cell changes during pregnancy in multiple sclerosis. Sequencing used immunoSEQ multiplex PCR; TCRdb keeps in-frame clones, though not all of them. The table records some 59,000 clones, roughly nine tenths of them present only once. This specimen consisted of peripheral blood, obtained in the first trimester of pregnancy. Receptors were obtained from a female donor with multiple sclerosis, enrolled in a pregnancy study.

This chain joins TRBV29-1 and TRBJ2-4; 7 bases agree with TRBD2. The CDR3 consists of 12 residues. Trimming removed 4 bases from V and 7 bases from J; junction bases left unmatched: 4. Germline V lookup: CDR1 SQVTM, CDR2 ANQGSEA. As DNA, the CDR3 is TGCAGCGTTGTTGTCGGGGGGAACATTCAGTACTTC. Its translation: CSVVVGGNIQYF. The whole variable domain, filled in from reference TRBV29-1 and TRBJ2-4, reads SAVISQKPSRDICQRGTSLTIQCQVDSQVTMMFWYRQQPGQSLTLIATANQGSEATYESGFVIDKFPISRPNLTFSTLTVSNMSPEDSSIYLCSVVVGGNIQYFGAGTRLSVL.

This clone showed up just once. V and J are TRBV6-5 and TRBJ2-6; D perhaps matches TRBD2 (5 bases). This CDR3 spans 15 amino acids. Germline CDR1 and CDR2: MNHEY and SVGAGI. The CDR3 DNA reads TGTGGGACTCGTAGGGCCAGCTCTGGGGCCAACGTCCTGACTTTC. Translated, it gives CGTRRASSGANVLTF.

This chain connects TRBV5-6 to TRBJ2-1; D might be TRBD1 (6 bases). Trimming shortened V by 4 bases and J by 2 bases, and 16 bases separated the two germline ends. Germline V CDR1 and CDR2: SGHDT, YYEEEE. The CDR3 is 16 amino acids. The CDR3 DNA reads TGTGCCAGCAGCCCAGGTCCGGACAGAGCCTACAATGAGCAGTTCTTC. It translates to CASSPGPDRAYNEQFF.

This chain's CDR3 is CASRPGFYGYTF. The CDR3 DNA sequence: TGTGCCAGTAGGCCGGGTTTCTATGGCTACACCTTC. This chain joins TRBV19 and TRBJ1-2, with D uncertain. Trimming removed 6 bases at V and 4 bases at J, with 9 bases between. Germline V lookup: CDR1 LNHDA, CDR2 SQIVND (reference sequence). This CDR3 contains 12 residues.

This clone was observed once. The chain joins TRBV6-1 to TRBJ1-3, with a weak D call TRBD1 (5 bases). The V and J ends lost 0 bases and 2 bases respectively, with 11 bases between them. There are 16 residues in the CDR3. CDR1 and CDR2 (germline): MNHNS, SASEGT. CDR3 nucleotides: TGTGCCAGCAGTGAAGCCCAGGGCAATGCTGGAAACACCATATATTTT. Its translation is CASSEAQGNAGNTIYF.

The chain links TRBV6-1 to TRBJ1-1, with D perhaps matching TRBD1 (5 bases). Trimming stripped 1 base from V and 8 bases from J, with 11 bases between. This CDR3 is 13 amino acids long. Germline CDR1 and CDR2: MNHNS and SASEGT. CDR3 coding DNA: TGTGCCAGCAGTGAAGGGGAGGGGCGGGAAGCTTTCTTT. This translates into CASSEGEGREAFF.

This CDR3 reads CASSQWVGGRGRVGAFF. The CDR3 nucleotides read TGTGCCAGCAGCCAATGGGTCGGAGGCAGGGGGCGCGTAGGAGCTTTCTTT. The chain employs TRBV14 and TRBJ1-1; 8 positions match TRBD1. Germline lookup yields CDR1 SGHDN and CDR2 FVKESK. This CDR3 comprises 17 residues. The J segment lost 10 bases and the V segment lost 2 bases, leaving 18 bases of the junction unmatched.

The CDR3 spells CASSQDGGGRDGYTF. In DNA, the CDR3 is TGTGCCAGCAGCCAAGATGGGGGGGGGAGAGATGGCTACACCTTC. The rearrangement uses TRBV4-2 and TRBJ1-2; a possible D gene is TRBD1 (5 bases). Trimming cost V 0 bases and J 6 bases, with 14 bases left between them. Germline CDR1 reads LGHNA; CDR2 reads YNFKEQ. CDR3 length: 15 residues.

V and J are TRBV2 and TRBJ2-1; 7 bases map to TRBD1. V shed 7 bases, J shed 5 bases, and the junction held 5 bases outside the gene matches. Germline V gives CDR1 SNHLY, CDR2 FYNNEI. CDR3 length: 13 amino acids. The CDR3 DNA reads TGTGCCAGCACCCCACAGGGGAACAATGAGCAGTTCTTC. It is translated as CASTPQGNNEQFF.

The chain joins TRBV2 to TRBJ1-1; 7 bases are a match to TRBD1. The CDR3 has 16 residues. CDR1 is SNHLY and CDR2 is FYNNEI in the germline V gene. Trimming at V came to 6 bases and at J to 0 bases, leaving 10 bases not matched to a gene. The CDR3 DNA reads TGTGCCAGCAGAGCACAGGGGACGATTTTGAACACTGAAGCTTTCTTT. It specifies CASRAQGTILNTEAFF.

This chain joins TRBV7-9 and TRBJ2-5, with 11 positions matching TRBD2. The germline V gene encodes CDR1 SEHNR and CDR2 FQNEAQ (reference sequence). The J segment lost 14 bases and the V segment lost 3 bases, leaving 2 bases of the junction unmatched. The CDR3 extends over 11 amino acids. In DNA form, the CDR3 reads TGTGCCAGCAGCTTTAGCGGGAGGGCTTACTTC. Translated, it gives CASSFSGRAYF.

This clone was found a few times. The J gene is TRBJ1-1, the V gene TRBV7-9; no clear D. The ends were cut back, 1 base at V and 4 bases at J, with 7 bases in the middle. From germline, CDR1 is SEHNR and CDR2 FQNEAQ (reference sequence). This CDR3 is built from 13 residues. The CDR3 is CASSLEAGTEAFF. The CDR3 nucleotides read TGTGCCAGCAGCTTAGAGGCAGGCACTGAAGCTTTCTTT.

This clone was recorded only once. The chain links TRBV7-9 to TRBJ2-7, with 7 bases matching TRBD1. The CDR3 is made up of 14 amino acids. Trimming cost V 4 bases and J 2 bases; bases outside gene matches: 5. Germline assignment: CDR1 SEHNR and CDR2 FQNEAQ (reference sequence). This chain's CDR3 is CASSSLGTAYEQYF. For the CDR3, the DNA is TGTGCCAGCAGCTCCCTGGGGACAGCCTACGAGCAGTACTTC.

The chain uses TRBV2 and TRBJ1-6; no definite D call. The CDR3 covers 13 residues. Trimming removed 6 bases at V and 10 bases at J, with 13 bases between. Germline V gene lookup returns CDR1 SNHLY and CDR2 FYNNEI. CDR3 nucleotide sequence: TGTGCCAGCAGGGGCGCCCCGGGGTCACCCCTCCACTTT. It yields the protein CASRGAPGSPLHF.

This clone appeared a single time. The J gene is TRBJ2-5, the V gene TRBV2; 12 nucleotides agree with TRBD2. Germline values: CDR1 SNHLY, CDR2 FYNNEI. CDR3 length equals 17 residues. Trimming cost V 8 bases and J 1 base; bases outside gene matches: 11. In DNA, the CDR3 is TGTGCCAGCTATGGTGGGGCTAGCGGGAGGGCCCAAGAGACCCAGTACTTC. This translates into CASYGGASGRAQETQYF.

CDR3 protein: CASSLREGASRGNTIYF. The DNA of the CDR3 is TGTGCCAGCAGCCTAAGAGAAGGGGCTTCTAGAGGAAACACCATATATTTT. The rearrangement links TRBV11-2 to TRBJ1-3; possibly TRBD1 for D (5 bases). CDR3 length equals 17 residues. The V end was cut by 5 bases, the J end by 4 bases, with 21 bases between. Germline V CDR1 and CDR2: SGHAT, FQNNGV.

The chain carries TRBV19 and TRBJ1-1, with 7 bases that match TRBD1. CDR1 LNHDA and CDR2 SQIVND come from the germline V gene (reference sequence). CDR3 length equals 17 residues. The trim removed 1 base at V and 1 base at J, leaving 9 bases unmatched. The CDR3 DNA reads as TGTGCCAGTAGTATAGGTGAGGGGGCGCCTAAGAACACTGAAGCTTTCTTT. Translating it yields CASSIGEGAPKNTEAFF.

J is TRBJ1-5 and V is TRBV30, with D perhaps matching TRBD1 (5 bases). There are 14 residues in the CDR3. Germline V gene data show CDR1 as GTSNPN and CDR2 as SVGIG (reference sequence). V was clipped by 2 bases and J by 3 bases, with 11 bases between them. The CDR3: CAWSLKGFNQPQHF. CDR3 bases: TGTGCCTGGAGTTTGAAGGGGTTCAATCAGCCCCAGCATTTT.